This T cell receptor beta chain was identified in a study of cytomegalovirus exposure and HLA in healthy donors. Study conclusions and caveats: In a later analysis, compared with equally common non-associated chains, HLA-associated beta chains were more expanded. TCR beta sequences numbering some 17,000 were associated with HLA alleles at 0.05 false discovery rate in a later analysis.

This clone was counted a single time. Its target is unknown. The PCR made use of 60 Vbeta and 13 Jbeta primers. Per the original data handling: About 10 million shared chains were among approximately 80 million unique TCR beta chains counted in a later analysis. The data were produced by immunoSEQ multiplex PCR, yet TCRdb's version contains in-frame clones alone and is incomplete. That table supplies the V and J calls and clone size; D and trimming were determined from the DNA. The sample includes roughly 130,000 clones, approximately 80% of them seen just once. The V end lost 4 bases, the J end lost 5 bases, and 17 bases lay between the germline ends. There are 15 residues in the CDR3. Germline lookup yields CDR1 SEHNR and CDR2 FQNEAQ (reference sequence).

The rearrangement uses TRBV7-9 and TRBJ1-2; D call uncertain. Sequencing was carried out using PBMCs. The source of this sequence is a human donor in good health. The CDR3 region has the DNA TGTGCCAGCAGCTCGTCGGATTTCTCGGGTTATGGCTACACCTTC. It codes for CASSSSDFSGYGYTF.